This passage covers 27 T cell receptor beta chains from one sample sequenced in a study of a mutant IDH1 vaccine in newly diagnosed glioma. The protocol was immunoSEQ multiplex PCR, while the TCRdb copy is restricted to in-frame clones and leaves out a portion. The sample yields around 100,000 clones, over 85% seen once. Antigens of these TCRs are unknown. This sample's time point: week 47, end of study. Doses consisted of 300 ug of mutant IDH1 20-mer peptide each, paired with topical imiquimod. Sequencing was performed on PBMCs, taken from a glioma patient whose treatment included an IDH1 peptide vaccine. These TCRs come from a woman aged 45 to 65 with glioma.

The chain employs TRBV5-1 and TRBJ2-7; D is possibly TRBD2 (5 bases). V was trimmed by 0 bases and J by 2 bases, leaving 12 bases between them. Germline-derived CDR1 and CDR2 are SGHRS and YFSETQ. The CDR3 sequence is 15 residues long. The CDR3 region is CASSLARGTAYEQYF. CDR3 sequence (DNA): TGCGCCAGCAGCTTGGCCCGGGGAACAGCCTACGAGCAGTACTTC. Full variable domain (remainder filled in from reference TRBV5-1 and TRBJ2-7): KAGVTQTPRYLIKTRGQQVTLSCSPISGHRSVSWYQQTPGQGLQFLFEYFSETQRNKGNFPGRFSGRQFSNSRSEMNVSTLELGDSALYLCASSLARGTAYEQYFGPGTRLTVT.

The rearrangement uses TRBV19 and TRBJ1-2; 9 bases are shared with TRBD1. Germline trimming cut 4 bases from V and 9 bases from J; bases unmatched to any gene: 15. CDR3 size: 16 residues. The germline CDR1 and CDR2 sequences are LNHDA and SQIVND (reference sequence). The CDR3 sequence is CASSTLPGQGGGSYTF. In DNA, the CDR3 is TGTGCCAGTAGTACTTTACCGGGACAGGGAGGTGGAAGCTACACCTTC. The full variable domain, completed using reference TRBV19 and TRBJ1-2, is DGGITQSPKYLFRKEGQNVTLSCEQNLNHDAMYWYRQDPGQGLRLIYYSQIVNDFQKGDIAEGYSVSREKKESFPLTVTSAQKNPTAFYLCASSTLPGQGGGSYTFGSGTRLTVV.

In DNA form, the CDR3 reads TGTGCCAGCAGTTACAACAGGGGAGAGACCCAGTACTTC. Its protein is CASSYNRGETQYF. This rearrangement joins TRBV6-5 to TRBJ2-5; TRBD1 agrees at 7 bases. Germline lookup yields CDR1 MNHEY and CDR2 SVGAGI. The J segment lost 4 bases and the V segment lost 2 bases, leaving 1 base of the junction unmatched. This CDR3 has 13 residues.

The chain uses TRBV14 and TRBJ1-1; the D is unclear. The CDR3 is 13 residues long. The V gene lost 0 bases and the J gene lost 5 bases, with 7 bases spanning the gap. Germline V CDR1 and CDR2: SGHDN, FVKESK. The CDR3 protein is CASSQDAGTEAFF. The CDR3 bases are TGTGCCAGCAGCCAAGATGCGGGGACTGAAGCTTTCTTT.

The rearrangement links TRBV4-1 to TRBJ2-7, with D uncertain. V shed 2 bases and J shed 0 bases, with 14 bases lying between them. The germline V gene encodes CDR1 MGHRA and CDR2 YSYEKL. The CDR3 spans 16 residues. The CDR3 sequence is CASSQRLDGRSYEQYF. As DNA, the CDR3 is TGCGCCAGCAGCCAAAGATTGGACGGTCGCTCCTACGAGCAGTACTTC.

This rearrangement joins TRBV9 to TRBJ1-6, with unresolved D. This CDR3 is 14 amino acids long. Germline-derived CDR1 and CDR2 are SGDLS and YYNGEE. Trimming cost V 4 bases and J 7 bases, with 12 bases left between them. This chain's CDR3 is CASSYRASNSPLHF. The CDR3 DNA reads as TGTGCCAGCAGCTACCGGGCTTCCAATTCACCCCTCCACTTT.

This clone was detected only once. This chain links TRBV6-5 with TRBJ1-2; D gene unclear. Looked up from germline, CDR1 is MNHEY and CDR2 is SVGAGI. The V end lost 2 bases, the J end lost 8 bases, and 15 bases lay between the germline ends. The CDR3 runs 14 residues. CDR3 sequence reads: CASSYEGGVRGYTF. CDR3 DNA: TGTGCCAGCAGTTACGAGGGAGGTGTTAGAGGCTACACCTTC.

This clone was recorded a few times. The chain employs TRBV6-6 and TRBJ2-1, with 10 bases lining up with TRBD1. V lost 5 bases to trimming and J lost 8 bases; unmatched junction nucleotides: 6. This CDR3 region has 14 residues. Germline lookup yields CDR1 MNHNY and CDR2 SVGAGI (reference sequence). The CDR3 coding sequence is TGTGCCAGCAGTACGGACAGGGGGGGGGATGAGCAGTTCTTC. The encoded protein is CASSTDRGGDEQFF.

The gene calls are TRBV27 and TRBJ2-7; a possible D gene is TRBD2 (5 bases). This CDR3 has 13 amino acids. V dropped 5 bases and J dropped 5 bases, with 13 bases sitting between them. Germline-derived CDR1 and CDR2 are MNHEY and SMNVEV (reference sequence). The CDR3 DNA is TGTGCCAGCAGTGCTACTAGATCCCACGAGCAGTACTTC. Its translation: CASSATRSHEQYF.

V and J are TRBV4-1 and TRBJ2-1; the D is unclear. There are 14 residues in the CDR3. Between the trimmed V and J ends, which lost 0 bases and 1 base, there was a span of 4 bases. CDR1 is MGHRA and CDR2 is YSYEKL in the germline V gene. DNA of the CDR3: TGCGCCAGCAGCCAAGAGGGTTCCTACAATGAGCAGTTCTTC. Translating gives CASSQEGSYNEQFF.

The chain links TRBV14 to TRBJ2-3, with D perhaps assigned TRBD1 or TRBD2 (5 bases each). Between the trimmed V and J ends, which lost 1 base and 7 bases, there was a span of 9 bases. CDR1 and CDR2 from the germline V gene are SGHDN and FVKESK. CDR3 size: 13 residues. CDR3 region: CASSQGGGHTQYF. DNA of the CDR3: TGTGCCAGCAGCCAAGGTGGGGGACATACGCAGTATTTT.

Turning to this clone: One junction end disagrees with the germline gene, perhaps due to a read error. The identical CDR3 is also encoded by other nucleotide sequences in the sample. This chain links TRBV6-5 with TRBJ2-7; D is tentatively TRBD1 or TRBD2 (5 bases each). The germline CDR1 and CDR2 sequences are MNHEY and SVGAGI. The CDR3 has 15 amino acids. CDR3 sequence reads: CASSYSDLGTYEQYF. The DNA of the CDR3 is TGTGCCAGCAGTTACTCCGATCTTGGGACCTATGAGCAGTACTTC.

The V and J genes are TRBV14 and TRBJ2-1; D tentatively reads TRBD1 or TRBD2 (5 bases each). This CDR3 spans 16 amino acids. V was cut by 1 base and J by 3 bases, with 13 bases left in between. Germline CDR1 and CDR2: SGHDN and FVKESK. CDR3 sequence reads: CASSQVGRDLYNEQFF. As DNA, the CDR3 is TGTGCCAGCAGCCAAGTCGGCAGGGACCTCTACAATGAGCAGTTCTTC.

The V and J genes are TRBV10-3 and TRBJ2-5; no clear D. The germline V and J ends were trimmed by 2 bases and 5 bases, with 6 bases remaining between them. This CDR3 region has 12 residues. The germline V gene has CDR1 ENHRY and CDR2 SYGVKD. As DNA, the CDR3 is TGTGCCATCAGTGAGGGTGGGGAGACCCAGTACTTC. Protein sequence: CAISEGGETQYF.

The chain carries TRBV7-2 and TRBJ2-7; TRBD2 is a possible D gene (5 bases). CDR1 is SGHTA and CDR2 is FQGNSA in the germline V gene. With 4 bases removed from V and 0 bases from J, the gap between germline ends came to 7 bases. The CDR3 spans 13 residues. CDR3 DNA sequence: TGTGCCAGCAGCTGGGAGAGCTCCTACGAGCAGTACTTC. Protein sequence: CASSWESSYEQYF.

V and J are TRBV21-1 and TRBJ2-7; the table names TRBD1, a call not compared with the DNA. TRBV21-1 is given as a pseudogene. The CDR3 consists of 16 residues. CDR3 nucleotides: TGTGCCAGCAGCAAAGGGTCTGGGACACCCCTCAGGGGGCAGTACTTC. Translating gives CASSKGSGTPLRGQYF.

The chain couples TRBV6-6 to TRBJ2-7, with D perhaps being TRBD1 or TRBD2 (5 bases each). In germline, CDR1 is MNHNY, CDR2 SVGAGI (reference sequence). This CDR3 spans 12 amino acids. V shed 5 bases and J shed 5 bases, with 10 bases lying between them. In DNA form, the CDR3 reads TGTGCCAGCAGTCCCGGGGCCCACGAGCAGTACTTC. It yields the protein CASSPGAHEQYF.

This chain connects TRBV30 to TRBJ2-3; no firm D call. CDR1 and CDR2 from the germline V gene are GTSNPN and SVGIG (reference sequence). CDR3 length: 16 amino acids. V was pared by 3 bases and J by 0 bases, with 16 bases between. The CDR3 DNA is TGTGCCTGGAGACAGAAGGACCAATCTAGCACAGATACGCAGTATTTT. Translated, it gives CAWRQKDQSSTDTQYF.

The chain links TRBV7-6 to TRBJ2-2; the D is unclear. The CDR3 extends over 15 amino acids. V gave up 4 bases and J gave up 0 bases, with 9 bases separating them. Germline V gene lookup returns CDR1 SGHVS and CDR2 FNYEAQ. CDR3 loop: CASSSLLANTGELFF. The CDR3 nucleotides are TGTGCCAGCAGCTCGCTCCTTGCGAACACCGGGGAGCTGTTTTTT. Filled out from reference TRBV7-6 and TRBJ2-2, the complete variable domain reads GAGVSQSPRYKVTKRGQDVALRCDPISGHVSLYWYRQALGQGPEFLTYFNYEAQQDKSGLPNDRFSAERPEGSISTLTIQRTEQRDSAMYRCASSSLLANTGELFFGEGSRLTVL.

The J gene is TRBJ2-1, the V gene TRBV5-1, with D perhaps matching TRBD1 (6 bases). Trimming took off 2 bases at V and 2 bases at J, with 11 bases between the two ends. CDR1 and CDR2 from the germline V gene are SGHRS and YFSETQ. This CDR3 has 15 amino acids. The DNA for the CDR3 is TGCGCCAGCAGCTTCGAACAGGGAACCTACAATGAGCAGTTCTTC. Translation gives CASSFEQGTYNEQFF. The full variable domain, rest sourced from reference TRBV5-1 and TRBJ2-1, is KAGVTQTPRYLIKTRGQQVTLSCSPISGHRSVSWYQQTPGQGLQFLFEYFSETQRNKGNFPGRFSGRQFSNSRSEMNVSTLELGDSALYLCASSFEQGTYNEQFFGPGTRLTVL.

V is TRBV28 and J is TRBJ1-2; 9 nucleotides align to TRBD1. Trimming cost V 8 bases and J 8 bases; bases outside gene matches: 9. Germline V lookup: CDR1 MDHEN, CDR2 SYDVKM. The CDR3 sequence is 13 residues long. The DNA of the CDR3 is TGTGCCAGCTCTAAGGACAGGGGAGTGGGCTACACCTTC. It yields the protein CASSKDRGVGYTF.

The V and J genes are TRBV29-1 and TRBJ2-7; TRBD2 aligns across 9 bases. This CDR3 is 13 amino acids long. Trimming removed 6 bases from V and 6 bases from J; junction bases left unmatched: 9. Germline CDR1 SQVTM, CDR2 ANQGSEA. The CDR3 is CSVLGTSSSEQYF. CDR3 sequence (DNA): TGCAGCGTACTGGGGACTAGCAGTAGCGAGCAGTACTTC.

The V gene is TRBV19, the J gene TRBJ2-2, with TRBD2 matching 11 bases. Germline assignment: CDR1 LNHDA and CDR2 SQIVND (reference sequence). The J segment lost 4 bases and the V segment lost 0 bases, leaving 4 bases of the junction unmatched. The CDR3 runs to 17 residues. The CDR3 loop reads CASSIDLAGGSTGELFF. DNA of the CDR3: TGTGCCAGTAGTATAGATCTAGCGGGAGGCTCCACCGGGGAGCTGTTTTTT. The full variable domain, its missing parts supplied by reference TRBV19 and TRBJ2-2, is DGGITQSPKYLFRKEGQNVTLSCEQNLNHDAMYWYRQDPGQGLRLIYYSQIVNDFQKGDIAEGYSVSREKKESFPLTVTSAQKNPTAFYLCASSIDLAGGSTGELFFGEGSRLTVL.

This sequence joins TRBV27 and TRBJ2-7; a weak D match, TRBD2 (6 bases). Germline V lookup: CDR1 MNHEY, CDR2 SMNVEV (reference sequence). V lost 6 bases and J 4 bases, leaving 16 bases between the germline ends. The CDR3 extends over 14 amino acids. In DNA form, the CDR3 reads TGTGCCAGCAGAACCCGGGGGAAAGCGTACGAGCAGTACTTC. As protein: CASRTRGKAYEQYF.

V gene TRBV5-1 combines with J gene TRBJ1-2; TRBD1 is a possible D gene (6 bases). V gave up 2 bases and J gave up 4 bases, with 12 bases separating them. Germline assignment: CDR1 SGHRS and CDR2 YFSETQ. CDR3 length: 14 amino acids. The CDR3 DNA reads TGCGCCAGCAGCTTAGGGGGAACCGCCTATGGCTACACCTTC. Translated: CASSLGGTAYGYTF.

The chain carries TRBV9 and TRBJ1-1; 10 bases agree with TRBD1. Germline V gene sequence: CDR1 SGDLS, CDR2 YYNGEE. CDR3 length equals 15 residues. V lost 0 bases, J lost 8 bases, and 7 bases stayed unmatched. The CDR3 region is CASSVGGQGMTEAFF. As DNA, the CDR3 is TGTGCCAGCAGCGTAGGGGGACAGGGGATGACGGAAGCTTTCTTT.

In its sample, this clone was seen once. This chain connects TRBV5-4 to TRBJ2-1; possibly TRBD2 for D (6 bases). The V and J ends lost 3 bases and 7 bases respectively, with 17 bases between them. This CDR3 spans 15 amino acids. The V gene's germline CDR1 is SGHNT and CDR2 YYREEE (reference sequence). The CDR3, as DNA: TGTGCCAGCAGCTACGGAGGGGACTCTTATAATGAGCAGTTCTTC. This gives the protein CASSYGGDSYNEQFF.